Reported below is one T cell receptor (beta chain). Amplified regions were TCR beta CDR3 sequences from RNA transcripts. In the first-round RT-PCR of the TCR CDR3, the HTBI primer set was used. One entry per CDR3 protein, called by TCRdb with MiXCR from the multiplex PCR reads. The data contain about 720,000 distinct CDR3 sequences, under 20% of them singletons. This sample was taken from a study of T cells in Graves' hyperthyroidism and ophthalmopathy. The sequencing sample was made of blood. The origin of this receptor is a woman aged 50 to 65 with Graves' hyperthyroidism that later progressed to Graves' ophthalmopathy.

CDR3 in amino acids: CSAEAGTGWEDEQYF. The CDR3, as DNA: TGCAGTGCTGAAGCGGGGACAGGGTGGGAGGACGAGCAGTACTTC. The chain is built from TRBV20-1 and TRBJ2-7; 9 positions match TRBD1. The CDR3 is made up of 15 amino acids. V trimming: 5 bases; J trimming: 5 bases; junction bases outside the gene matches: 13. In germline, CDR1 is DFQATT, CDR2 SNEGSKA (reference sequence).